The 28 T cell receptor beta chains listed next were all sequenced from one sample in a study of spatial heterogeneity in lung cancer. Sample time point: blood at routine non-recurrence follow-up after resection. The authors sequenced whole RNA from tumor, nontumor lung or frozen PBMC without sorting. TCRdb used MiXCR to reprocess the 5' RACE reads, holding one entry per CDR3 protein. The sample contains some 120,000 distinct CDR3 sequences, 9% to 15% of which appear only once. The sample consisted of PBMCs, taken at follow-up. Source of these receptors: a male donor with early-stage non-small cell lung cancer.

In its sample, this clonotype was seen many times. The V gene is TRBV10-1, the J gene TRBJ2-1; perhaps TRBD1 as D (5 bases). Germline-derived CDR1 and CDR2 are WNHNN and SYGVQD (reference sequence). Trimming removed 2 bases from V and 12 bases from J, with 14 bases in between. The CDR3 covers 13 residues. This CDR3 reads CASSEMSGYRQFF. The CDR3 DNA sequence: TGCGCCAGCAGTGAGATGTCAGGGTATCGGCAGTTCTTC.

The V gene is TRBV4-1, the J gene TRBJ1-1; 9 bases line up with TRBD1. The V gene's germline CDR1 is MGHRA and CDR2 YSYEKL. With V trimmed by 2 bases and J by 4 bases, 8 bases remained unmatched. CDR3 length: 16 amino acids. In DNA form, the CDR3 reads TGCGCCAGCAGCCAACAACTGACAGGGGGGATCACTGAAGCTTTCTTT. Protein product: CASSQQLTGGITEAFF.

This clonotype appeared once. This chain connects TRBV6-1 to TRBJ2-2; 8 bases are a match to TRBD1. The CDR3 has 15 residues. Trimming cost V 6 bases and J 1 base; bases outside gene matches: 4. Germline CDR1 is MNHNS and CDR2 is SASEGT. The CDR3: CASRTTGVNTGELFF. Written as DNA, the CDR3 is TGTGCCAGCAGGACGACAGGGGTGAACACCGGGGAGCTGTTTTTT.

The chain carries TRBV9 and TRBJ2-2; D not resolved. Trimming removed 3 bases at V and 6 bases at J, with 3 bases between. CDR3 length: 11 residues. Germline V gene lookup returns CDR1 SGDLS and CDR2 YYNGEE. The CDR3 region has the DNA TGTGCCAGCAGCGCCCCCGGGGAGCTGTTTTTT. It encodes CASSAPGELFF.

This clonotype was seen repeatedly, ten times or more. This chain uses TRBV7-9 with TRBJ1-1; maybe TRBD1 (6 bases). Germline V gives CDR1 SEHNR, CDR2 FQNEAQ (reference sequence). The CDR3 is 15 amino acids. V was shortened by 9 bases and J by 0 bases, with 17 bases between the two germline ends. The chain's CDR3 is CASRGNRVMNTEAFF. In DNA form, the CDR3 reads TGTGCCAGTCGAGGGAACAGGGTGATGAACACTGAAGCTTTCTTT.

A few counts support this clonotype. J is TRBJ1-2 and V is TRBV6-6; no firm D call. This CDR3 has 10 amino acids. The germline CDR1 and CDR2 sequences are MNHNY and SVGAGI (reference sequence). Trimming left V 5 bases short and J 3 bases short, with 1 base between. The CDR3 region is CASSHYGYTF. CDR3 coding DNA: TGTGCCAGCAGTCACTATGGCTACACCTTC.

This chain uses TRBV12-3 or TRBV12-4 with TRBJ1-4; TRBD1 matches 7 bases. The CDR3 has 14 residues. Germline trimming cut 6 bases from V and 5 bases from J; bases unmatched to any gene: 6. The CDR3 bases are TGTGCCAGCAGCCTGACAGGGCCGAATGAAAAACTGTTTTTT. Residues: CASSLTGPNEKLFF.

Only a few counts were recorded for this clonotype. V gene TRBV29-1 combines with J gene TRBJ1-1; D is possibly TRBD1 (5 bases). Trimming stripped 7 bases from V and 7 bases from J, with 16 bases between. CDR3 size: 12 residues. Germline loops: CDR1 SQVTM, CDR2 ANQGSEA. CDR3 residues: CSGQGAEREAFF. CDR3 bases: TGCAGCGGTCAGGGTGCAGAACGTGAAGCTTTCTTT.

DNA of the CDR3: TGTGCCAGCAGCTTGTTGACAGGGAGGGATCAGCCCCAGCATTTT. Residues: CASSLLTGRDQPQHF. The chain combines TRBV7-8 with TRBJ1-5, with 7 bases matching TRBD1. CDR1 and CDR2 from the germline V gene are SGHVS and FQNEAQ. V dropped 3 bases and J dropped 5; count of bases not matched to a gene: 7. This CDR3 is built from 15 residues.

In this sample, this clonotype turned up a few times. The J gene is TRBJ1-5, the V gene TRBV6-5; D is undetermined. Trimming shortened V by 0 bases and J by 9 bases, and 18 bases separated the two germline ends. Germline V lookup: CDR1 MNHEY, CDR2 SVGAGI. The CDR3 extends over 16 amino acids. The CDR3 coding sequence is TGTGCCAGCAGTTACTCAACTGCAGGTGCCCATTGGCCCCAGCATTTT. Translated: CASSYSTAGAHWPQHF.

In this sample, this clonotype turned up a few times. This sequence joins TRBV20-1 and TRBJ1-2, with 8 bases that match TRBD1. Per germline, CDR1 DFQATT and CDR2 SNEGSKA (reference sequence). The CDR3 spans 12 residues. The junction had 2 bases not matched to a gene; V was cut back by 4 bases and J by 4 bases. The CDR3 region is CSATQGAYGYTF. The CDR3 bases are TGCAGTGCTACTCAGGGGGCCTATGGCTACACCTTC.

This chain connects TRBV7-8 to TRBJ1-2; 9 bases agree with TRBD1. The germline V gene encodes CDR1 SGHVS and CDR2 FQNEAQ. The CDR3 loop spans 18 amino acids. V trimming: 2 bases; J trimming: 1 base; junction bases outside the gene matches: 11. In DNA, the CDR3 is TGTGCCAGCAGCTTACTGGACAGGGGAACCCTCTATAACTATGGCTACACCTTC. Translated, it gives CASSLLDRGTLYNYGYTF.

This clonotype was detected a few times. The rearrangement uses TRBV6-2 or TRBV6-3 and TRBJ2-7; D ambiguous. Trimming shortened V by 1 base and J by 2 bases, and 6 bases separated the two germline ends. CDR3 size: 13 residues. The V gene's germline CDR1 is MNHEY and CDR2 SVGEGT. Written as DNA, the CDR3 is TGTGCCAGCAGTTACTACCGACCCTACGAGCAGTACTTC. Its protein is CASSYYRPYEQYF.

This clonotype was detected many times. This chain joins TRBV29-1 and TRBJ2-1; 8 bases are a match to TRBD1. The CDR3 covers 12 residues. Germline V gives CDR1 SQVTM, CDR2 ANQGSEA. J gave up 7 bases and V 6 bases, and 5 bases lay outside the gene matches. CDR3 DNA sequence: TGCAGCGTGGCCACAGGGGGAAATGAGCAGTTCTTC. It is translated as CSVATGGNEQFF.

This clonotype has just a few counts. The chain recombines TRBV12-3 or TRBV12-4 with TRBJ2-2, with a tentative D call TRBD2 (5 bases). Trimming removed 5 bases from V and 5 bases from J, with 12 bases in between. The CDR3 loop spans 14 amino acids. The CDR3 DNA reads TGTGCCAGCAGTCTCAGACGGGGTACCGGGGAGCTGTTTTTT. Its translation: CASSLRRGTGELFF.

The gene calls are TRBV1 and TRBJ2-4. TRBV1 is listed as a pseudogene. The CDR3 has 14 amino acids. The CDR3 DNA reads TGCACCAGCAGCCAAGGGGGTGCCAAAAACATTCAGTACTTC. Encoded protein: CTSSQGGAKNIQYF.

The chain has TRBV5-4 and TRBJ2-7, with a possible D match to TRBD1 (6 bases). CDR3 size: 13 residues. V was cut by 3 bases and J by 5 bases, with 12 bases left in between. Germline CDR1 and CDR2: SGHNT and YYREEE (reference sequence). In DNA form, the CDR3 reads TGTGCCAGCAGCTCCTTGCCAGGGGACGAGCAGTACTTC. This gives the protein CASSSLPGDEQYF. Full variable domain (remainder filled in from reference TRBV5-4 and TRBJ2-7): ETGVTQSPTHLIKTRGQQVTLRCSSQSGHNTVSWYQQALGQGPQFIFQYYREEENGRGNFPPRFSGLQFPNYSSELNVNALELDDSALYLCASSSLPGDEQYFGPGTRLTVT.

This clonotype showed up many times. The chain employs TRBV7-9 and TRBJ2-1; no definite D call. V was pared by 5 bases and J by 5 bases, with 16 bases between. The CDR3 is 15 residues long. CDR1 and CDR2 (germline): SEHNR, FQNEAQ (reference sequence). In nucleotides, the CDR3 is TGTGCCAGCAGCACGGCCTACGCTAGGAACAATGAGCAGTTCTTC. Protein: CASSTAYARNNEQFF.

The CDR3 region is CASSPWTGGGTEAFF. The DNA for the CDR3 is TGCGCCAGCAGCCCGTGGACAGGGGGAGGCACTGAAGCTTTCTTT. The chain combines TRBV4-3 with TRBJ1-1; TRBD1 aligns across 10 bases. V shed 4 bases, J shed 4 bases, and the junction held 6 bases outside the gene matches. The CDR3 covers 15 residues. Germline CDR1 LGHNA, CDR2 YSLEER.

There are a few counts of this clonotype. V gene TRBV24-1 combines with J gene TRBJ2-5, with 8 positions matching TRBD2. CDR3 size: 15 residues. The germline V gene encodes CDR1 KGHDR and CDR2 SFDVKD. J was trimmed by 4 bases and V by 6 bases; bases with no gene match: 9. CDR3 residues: CATSRTSSASETQYF. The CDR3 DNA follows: TGTGCCACCAGTAGGACTAGCTCCGCATCAGAGACCCAGTACTTC.

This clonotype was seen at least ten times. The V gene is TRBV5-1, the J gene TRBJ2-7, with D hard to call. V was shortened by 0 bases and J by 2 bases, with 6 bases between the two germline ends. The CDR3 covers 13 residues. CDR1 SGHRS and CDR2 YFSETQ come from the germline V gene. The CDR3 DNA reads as TGCGCCAGCAGCTTGGAGGGCCCCTACGAGCAGTACTTC. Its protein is CASSLEGPYEQYF.

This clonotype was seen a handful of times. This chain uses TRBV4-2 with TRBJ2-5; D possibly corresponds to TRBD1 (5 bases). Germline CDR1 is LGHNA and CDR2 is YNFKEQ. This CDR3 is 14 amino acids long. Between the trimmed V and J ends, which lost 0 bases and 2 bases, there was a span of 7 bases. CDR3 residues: CASSQDAGQETQYF. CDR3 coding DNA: TGTGCCAGCAGCCAAGATGCAGGGCAAGAGACCCAGTACTTC.

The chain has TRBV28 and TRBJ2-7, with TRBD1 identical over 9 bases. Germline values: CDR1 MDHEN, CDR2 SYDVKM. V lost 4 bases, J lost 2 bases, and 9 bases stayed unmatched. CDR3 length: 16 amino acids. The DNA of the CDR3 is TGTGCCAGCAGTTCCCCGGGACAGGGTTCCCCCTACGAGCAGTACTTC. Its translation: CASSSPGQGSPYEQYF.

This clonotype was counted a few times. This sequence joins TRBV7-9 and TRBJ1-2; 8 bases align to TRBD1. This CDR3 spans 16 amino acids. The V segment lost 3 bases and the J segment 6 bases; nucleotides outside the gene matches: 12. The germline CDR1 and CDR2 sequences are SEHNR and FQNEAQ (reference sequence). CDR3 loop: CASSFNTLDRANGYTF. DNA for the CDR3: TGTGCCAGCAGCTTCAACACCCTGGACAGGGCTAATGGCTACACCTTC.

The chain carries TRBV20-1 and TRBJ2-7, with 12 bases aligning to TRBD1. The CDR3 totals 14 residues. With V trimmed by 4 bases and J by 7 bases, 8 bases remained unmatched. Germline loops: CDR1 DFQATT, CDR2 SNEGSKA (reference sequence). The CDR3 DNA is TGCAGTGCTACATCCGGGACAGGGGGCCGGGAGCAGTACTTC. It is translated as CSATSGTGGREQYF.

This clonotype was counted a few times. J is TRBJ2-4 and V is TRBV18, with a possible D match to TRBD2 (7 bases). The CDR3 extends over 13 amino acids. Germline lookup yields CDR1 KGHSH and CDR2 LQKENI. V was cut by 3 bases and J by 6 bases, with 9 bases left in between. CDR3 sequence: CASSPGGRNIQYF. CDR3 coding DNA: TGTGCCAGCTCACCCGGGGGGCGAAACATTCAGTACTTC.

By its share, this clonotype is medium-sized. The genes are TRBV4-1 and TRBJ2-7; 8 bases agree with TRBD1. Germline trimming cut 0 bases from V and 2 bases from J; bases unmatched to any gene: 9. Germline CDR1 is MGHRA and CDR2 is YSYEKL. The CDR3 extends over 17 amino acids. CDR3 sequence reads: CASSQDALLQGAYEQYF. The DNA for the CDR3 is TGCGCCAGCAGCCAAGATGCCCTCCTACAGGGGGCCTACGAGCAGTACTTC.

The chain's CDR3 is CASRIRVPRSPLHF. The CDR3 nucleotides read TGTGCCAGCAGAATTCGAGTCCCCAGATCACCCCTCCACTTT. The chain joins TRBV2 to TRBJ1-6; D is ambiguous. The CDR3 is 14 residues long. Germline CDR1 and CDR2: SNHLY and FYNNEI. V lost 6 bases and J lost 10, with 16 bases in between.